This T cell receptor (beta chain) stems from a study of metastatic and nonmetastatic thyroid tumors. For the study at large: Repertoires of blood and of tissue (tumor or nodule) from malignant and benign thyroid patients were compared.

All patients reached thyroid surgery having received no treatment beforehand. In germline, CDR1 is SGHTA, CDR2 FQGTGA. Trimming shortened V by 4 bases and J by 0 bases, and 10 bases separated the two germline ends. CDR3 length: 15 residues. As originally analysed: A distant-metastasis classifier for papillary thyroid cancer was built using CDR3 differences across clinicopathological groups. MiXCR was used by TCRdb to re-call the PCR reads. None of the V and J calls come from the authors' own analysis; TCRdb made them. The repertoire holds just under 45,000 clones, with around 2.9% as singletons. This clone was counted at least ten times. Its antigen remains unknown. Notes on the study in general: Reported TCR beta diversity, measured in blood and tumor, was significantly higher for malignant thyroid tumors than for benign nodules.

This sequence joins TRBV7-3 and TRBJ2-1; D perhaps matches TRBD1 (6 bases). The sequenced material came from blood. This clonotype was obtained from a female donor with papillary thyroid cancer or a benign thyroid nodule (not recorded which). Some clones in this sample may be carry-over from other donors' samples. The CDR3, as DNA: TGTGCCAGCAGCTCAGGGGCGAGCTCCTACAATGAGCAGTTCTTC. It encodes CASSSGASSYNEQFF. Full variable domain (missing parts from reference TRBV7-3 and TRBJ2-1): GAGVSQTPSNKVTEKGKYVELRCDPISGHTALYWYRQSLGQGPEFLIYFQGTGAADDSGLPNDRFFAVRPEGSVSTLKIQRTERGDSAVYLCASSSGASSYNEQFFGPGTRLTVL.